Listed below are T cell receptor beta chains from one sample, sequenced in a study of T cell responses to AZD1222 COVID-19 vaccine. Profiled with immunoSEQ multiplex PCR; TCRdb holds only in-frame clones, not every one. The repertoire holds roughly 150,000 clones, 90% seen once, with about 5.9% in the top ten. The sample was peripheral blood, taken 28 days after the second AZD1222 dose. The origin of the receptors is an adult who received the AZD1222 COVID-19 vaccine. CDR3s include the opening cysteine and the closing phenylalanine or tryptophan. The D gene is left open where the match is weak. The listing skips clone size in some rows; elsewhere it reads once, few, many or a size class.

>once|TRBJ1-5|TRBV2|TRBD1|17
TGTGCCAGCAGTGAACGGACAGGGGGCTCTTTGGGTCAGCCCCAGCATTTT
CASSERTGGSLGQPQHF
>NA|TRBJ2-1|TRBV18|TRBD2|16
TGTGCCAGCTCACCCCAATTAGCGGGAGGTCGGAATGAGCAGTTCTTC
CASSPQLAGGRNEQFF
>once|TRBJ2-2|TRBV11-2|TRBD2|16
TGTGCCAGCAGCTTATTAGCGGGGGCGATCACCGGGGAGCTGTTTTTT
CASSLLAGAITGELFF
>NA|TRBJ2-7|TRBV6-5|NA|14
TGTGCCAGCAGCCGGGACTCCCAGGCCTACGAGCAGTACTTC
CASSRDSQAYEQYF
>NA|TRBJ1-5|TRBV28|TRBD1|15
TGTGCCAGCAGTTGGGGACAGGGGGCTGGGAAGCCCCAGCATTTT
CASSWGQGAGKPQHF
>NA|TRBJ2-3|TRBV15|NA|16
TGTGCCACCAGCAGAGATATGGCAGGGCTTCTCCATACGCAGTATTTT
CATSRDMAGLLHTQYF
>few|TRBJ1-2|TRBV7-6|NA|18
TGTGCCAGCAGCTTAGAGGGGGTATGGGGTAGAACTAACTATGGCTACACCTTC
CASSLEGVWGRTNYGYTF
>NA|TRBJ1-2|TRBV13|NA|18
TGTGCCAGCAGCCCTAGTGGACCTGGTGGAGGGTCTAACTATGGCTACACCTTC
CASSPSGPGGGSNYGYTF
>NA|TRBJ1-1|TRBV11-3|NA|13
TGTGCCAGCAGCGACAGCATGAACACTGAAGCTTTCTTT
CASSDSMNTEAFF
>NA|TRBJ2-7|TRBV28|NA|15
TGTGCCAGCAGTTTTTACTCAGGGGTTTCCTACGAGCAGTACTTC
CASSFYSGVSYEQYF
>NA|TRBJ2-7|TRBV6-1|NA|13
TGTGCCAGCAGTGATGACGGATACTACGAGCAGTACTTC
CASSDDGYYEQYF
>once|TRBJ1-5|TRBV28|TRBD1|14
TGTGCCAGCATCGAACAGGGGAGCAATCAGCCCCAGCATTTT
CASIEQGSNQPQHF
>NA|TRBJ1-2|TRBV4-1|TRBD1|16
TGCGCCAGCAGCCCGGTGGGGACAGGGAGGAGGAATGGCTACACCTTC
CASSPVGTGRRNGYTF
>few|TRBJ2-7|TRBV6-5|NA|12
TGTGCCAGCAGCACCAACCAGTACGAGCAGTACTTC
CASSTNQYEQYF
>NA|TRBJ2-3|TRBV3-1/TRBV3-2|TRBD1|15
TGTGCCAGCAGCCCTCGACAGGGTTACACAGATACGCAGTATTTT
CASSPRQGYTDTQYF
>few|TRBJ1-2|TRBV27|NA|14
TGTGCCAGCAGTCCCCCTGGGTCCCGGTATGGCTACACCTTC
CASSPPGSRYGYTF
>NA|TRBJ1-4|TRBV2|NA|16
TGTGCCAGCAGTGAAGCGTTTGGGGGAGGTAATGAAAAACTGTTTTTT
CASSEAFGGGNEKLFF
>NA|TRBJ2-1|TRBV7-3|TRBD1|13
TGTGCCAGCAGCCCGCACGACAGGGTAGCGCAGTTCTTC
CASSPHDRVAQFF
>NA|TRBJ1-6|TRBV4-1|NA|17
TGCGCCAGCAGCCATCGGTCAGCGCCGCTTGAAAATTCACCCCTCCACTTT
CASSHRSAPLENSPLHF
>NA|TRBJ2-5|TRBV18|NA|16
TGTGCCAGCTCGCCTGAGACTAGTAGTAGGTGGGAGACCCAGTACTTC
CASSPETSSRWETQYF
>NA|TRBJ2-2|TRBV2|NA|12
TGTGCCAGCAGTGTGTTCACCGGGGAGCTGTTTTTT
CASSVFTGELFF
>NA|TRBJ2-1|TRBV5-1|NA|13
TGCGCCAGCAGCACCGAACAGGGGACTAGGGCGTTCTTC
CASSTEQGTRAFF
>once|TRBJ1-5|TRBV6-2/TRBV6-3|NA|13
TGTGCCAGCAGTTACAAGGAGCTGGGGCCCCAGCATTTT
CASSYKELGPQHF
>NA|TRBJ1-6|TRBV2|NA|15
TGTGCCAGCCAAGCGGAGGGCGATTATAATTCACCCCTCCACTTT
CASQAEGDYNSPLHF
>NA|TRBJ2-7|TRBV28|TRBD1|17
TGTGCCAGCAGTTTATCAAGTGCGGGACAGGGACTATACGAGCAGTACTTC
CASSLSSAGQGLYEQYF
>NA|TRBJ2-5|TRBV5-5|TRBD2|18
TGTGCCAGCAGCTTGGAAGTAGCGGGAGGGCCGCGCGTAGAGACCCAGTACTTC
CASSLEVAGGPRVETQYF
>NA|TRBJ2-3|TRBV14|NA|12
TGTGCCAGCAGCCAAGTACCGGGTACGCAGTATTTT
CASSQVPGTQYF
>once|TRBJ1-1|TRBV11-1|NA|14
TGTGCCAGCAGCTTAGGGGCACCAAACACTGAAGCTTTCTTT
CASSLGAPNTEAFF
>NA|TRBJ1-4|TRBV29-1|NA|14
TGCAGCGTTCAAGACAGGTCGAGGGGAGAAAAACTGTTTTTT
CSVQDRSRGEKLFF
>NA|TRBJ1-6|TRBV5-4|NA|17
TGTGCCAGCAGCTTGGTGCGGGGACCTAGCGTCATTTCACCCCTCCACTTT
CASSLVRGPSVISPLHF
>NA|TRBJ2-4|TRBV6-2/TRBV6-3|NA|15
TGTGCCAGCAGTCCGGGACTCCTAGCCAAAAACATTCAGTACTTC
CASSPGLLAKNIQYF
>NA|TRBJ2-3|TRBV11-3|NA|12
TGTGCCAGCAGCGCTCGCCCAGATACGCAGTATTTT
CASSARPDTQYF
>NA|TRBJ2-5|TRBV4-2|TRBD2|17
TGTGCCAGCAGCCAATCTACTAGCGGGGCCCTGCAAGAGACCCAGTACTTC
CASSQSTSGALQETQYF
>NA|TRBJ2-7|TRBV27|TRBD1|14
TGTGCCAGCAGTTCGCGACAGGGCTCCTACGAGCAGTACTTC
CASSSRQGSYEQYF
>NA|TRBJ2-6|TRBV7-9|NA|15
TGTGCCAGCAGCTTCCGGGTCTCTGGGGCCAACGTCCTGACTTTC
CASSFRVSGANVLTF
>NA|TRBJ1-6|TRBV7-9|NA|14
TGTGCCAGCAGCTTAGAAGGATATAATTCACCCCTCCACTTT
CASSLEGYNSPLHF
>NA|TRBJ1-2|TRBV30|NA|14
TGTGCCCGAACGGGGGACGTCACCGGGTTTGGCTACACCTTC
CARTGDVTGFGYTF
>NA|TRBJ1-6|TRBV9|NA|15
TGTGCCAGCAGCGTCCAGAGCTCCTATAATTCACCCCTCCACTTT
CASSVQSSYNSPLHF
>NA|TRBJ1-2|TRBV3-1/TRBV3-2|NA|13
TGTGCCAGCAGCCAAGGGAGGAGGAATGGCTACACCTTC
CASSQGRRNGYTF
>NA|TRBJ1-6|TRBV5-1|TRBD1|14
TGCGCCAGCAGCTCTACAGGGGGCGATTCACCCCTCCACTTT
CASSSTGGDSPLHF
>NA|TRBJ1-2|TRBV5-4|TRBD1|15
TGTGCCAGCAGCCCTTGGACAGGGGGTAATTATGGCTACACCTTC
CASSPWTGGNYGYTF
>many|TRBJ2-3|TRBV28|TRBD2|14
TGTGCGGCTAGCGGACCCGGGGGCACAGATACGCAGTATTTT
CAASGPGGTDTQYF